This T cell receptor (beta chain) was sequenced during a study of cytomegalovirus exposure and HLA in healthy donors. On the study more broadly: In a previous analysis, 120 million or so unique TCR beta sequences were found from 170 million or so T cells.

Amplification used 60 Vbeta primers and 13 Jbeta primers. The data were produced by immunoSEQ multiplex PCR, yet TCRdb's version contains in-frame clones alone and is incomplete. The sample has 100,000 to 150,000 clones; more than 60% are singletons. Germline V lookup: CDR1 SGHRS, CDR2 YFSETQ. The V and J ends lost 1 base and 1 base, in that order; junction bases with no gene match: 15. CDR3 size: 19 residues. This TCR was sampled from a woman in her thirties or forties in good health and CMV-seronegative. Sequenced: PBMCs. This sequence joins TRBV5-1 and TRBJ2-3; 7 nucleotides line up with TRBD1. DNA of the CDR3: TGCGCCAGCAGCTTGCCCACGCGACAGGGTGGTTTGGGCACAGATACGCAGTATTTT. Translating it yields CASSLPTRQGGLGTDTQYF.